A single sample gave rise to the 22 T cell receptor delta chains below, sequenced in a study of gamma-delta chains in newborns, infants, children. TCRdb applied CATT to the reads for clone calling. The table has about 3,800 delta-chain clones, about 4.6% seen once. Material for sequencing was blood. These receptors originate from a child who was a newborn, infant or young child, either healthy, febrile or measles-vaccinated (not recorded which).

The gene calls are TRDV2 and TRDJ3; 8 bases are a match to TRDD3. Germline loops: CDR1 GEAIGNYY, CDR2 EKD. Unmatched junction bases numbered 4, after V lost 1 base and J lost 0 bases. CDR3 length equals 18 residues. CDR3 DNA: TGTGCCTGTGACACTGGGGGATTCAGCTCCTGGGACACCCGACAGATGTTTTTC. Protein product: CACDTGGFSSWDTRQMFF.

This clone is deemed medium-sized. The V and J genes are TRDV2 and TRDJ1; no definite D call. Trimming removed 2 bases at V and 0 bases at J, with 15 bases between. The length of the CDR3 is 16 residues. Germline V gives CDR1 GEAIGNYY, CDR2 EKD. Here the CDR3 reads CACDKLGTDHTDKLIF. The CDR3 DNA reads TGTGCCTGTGACAAACTAGGGACCGATCACACCGATAAACTCATCTTT.

This clone was seen only a few times. A far larger clone lies a single base away; this is likely a read error. Distinct nucleotide sequences in the sample also encode this CDR3. The chain employs TRDV2 and TRDJ1; TRDD3 agrees at 12 bases. Germline CDR1 GEAIGNYY, CDR2 EKD. J gave up 2 bases and V 4 bases, and 4 bases lay outside the gene matches. This CDR3 region has 15 residues. The CDR3 nucleotides are TGTGCCTGTGATCTACTGGGGGATACTACCGATAAACTCATCTTT. Translated, it gives CACDLLGDTTDKLIF.

By share, this clone counts as medium-sized. The chain is built from TRDV2 and TRDJ1; 12 bases fit TRDD3. This CDR3 is 16 amino acids long. V lost 4 bases, J lost 2 bases, and 7 bases stayed unmatched. Germline V CDR1 and CDR2: GEAIGNYY, EKD. CDR3: CACDGLGDTTTDKLIF. The CDR3 bases are TGTGCCTGTGATGGTCTGGGGGATACGACGACCGATAAACTCATCTTT.

Concerning this clone: Given a much more abundant clone one base away, this may be a read error. The CDR3 spells CACDPVLGDTSSSWDTRQMFF. In DNA, the CDR3 is TGTGCCTGTGACCCTGTACTGGGGGATACGTCGAGCTCCTGGGACACCCGACAGATGTTTTTC. J is TRDJ3 and V is TRDV2, with 13 positions matching TRDD3. The CDR3 runs 21 residues. V was pared by 3 bases and J by 0 bases, with 10 bases of the junction left unmatched. Germline values: CDR1 GEAIGNYY, CDR2 EKD.

The chain's CDR3 is CACFPIPSSRNNTDKLIF. CDR3 coding DNA: TGTGCCTGTTTTCCTATCCCCTCATCCCGTAACAACACCGATAAACTCATCTTT. The rearrangement joins TRDV2 to TRDJ1; D might be TRDD2 (6 bases). Germline CDR1 GEAIGNYY, CDR2 EKD. This CDR3 comprises 18 residues. Trimming shortened V by 6 bases and J by 0 bases, and 25 bases separated the two germline ends.

In its sample, this clone is medium-sized. Within the sample, other DNA sequences also encode this same CDR3. The V gene is TRDV2, the J gene TRDJ3; TRDD3 matches at 12 bases. CDR1 and CDR2 from the germline V gene are GEAIGNYY and EKD. The CDR3 totals 19 residues. V lost 3 bases and J lost 2; bases outside the gene matches: 7. In DNA form, the CDR3 reads TGTGCCTGTGACGTACTGGGGGATACAGGAGCCTGGGACACCCGACAGATGTTTTTC. Its protein product is CACDVLGDTGAWDTRQMFF.

This clone occurred a few times. Possible read error: a much larger clone is one base away. Additional DNA sequences in this sample encode the identical CDR3. The V and J genes are TRDV2 and TRDJ3; TRDD3 aligns across 12 bases. The CDR3 covers 18 residues. The germline V gene encodes CDR1 GEAIGNYY and CDR2 EKD. The CDR3 region has the DNA TGTGCCTGTGACACCGTACTGGGGGATACCTGGGACACTCGACAGATGTTTTTC. Protein product: CACDTVLGDTWDTRQMFF.

This clone came up a few times. TCRdb attributes to this sequence the protein of a much larger clone, which differs from the DNA translation at residue 5; a read error is likely, and the protein displayed is translated from the DNA. The chain couples TRDV2 to TRDJ1, with 7 bases identical to TRDD3. The V gene end was trimmed by 3 bases and the J gene end by 2 bases; junction bases not matched to a gene: 11. Per germline, CDR1 GEAIGNYY and CDR2 EKD. The CDR3 is 16 residues long. CDR3 DNA: TGTGCCTGTGACGCCGTAAGCGTGGGGATAACCGATAAACTCATCTTT. It yields the protein CACDAVSVGITDKLIF.

Remarks on this clone: It is likely a read error: a sequence one base away is far more abundant. Different DNA sequences within this sample yield the same CDR3. This chain uses TRDV2 with TRDJ1, with 8 bases that match TRDD3. With 1 base clipped from V and 2 bases from J, the junction kept 2 bases outside the gene matches. CDR1 is GEAIGNYY, CDR2 EKD, per germline. The CDR3 loop spans 14 amino acids. The CDR3 is CACDTLGATDKLIF. The CDR3 DNA sequence: TGTGCCTGTGACACACTGGGGGCTACCGATAAACTCATCTTT.

This clone was recorded a few times. It may be a read error: a sequence one base away is much more abundant. In DNA form, the CDR3 reads TGTGCCTGTGACACGCTGGGGGCGTCCACCGATAAACTCATCTTT. This translates into CACDTLGASTDKLIF. The chain has TRDV2 and TRDJ1; 7 bases are shared with TRDD3. The CDR3 length is 15 residues. With V trimmed by 1 base and J by 1 base, 5 bases remained unmatched. Per the germline V gene, CDR1 is GEAIGNYY and CDR2 is EKD.

For this clone: A much larger clone lies one base from this, so it may be a read error. The same CDR3 can be traced to other DNA sequences in this sample. The chain links TRDV2 to TRDJ1, with 11 bases lining up with TRDD3. From germline, CDR1 is GEAIGNYY and CDR2 EKD. CDR3 length equals 18 residues. CDR3 region: CACDTVLGDNRYTDKLIF. The DNA of the CDR3 is TGTGCCTGTGACACGGTACTGGGGGATAACAGGTACACTGATAAACTCATCTTT.

By proportion, this clone is medium-sized. V is TRDV1 and J is TRDJ1; 12 bases fit TRDD3. CDR3 length: 21 residues. V shed 4 bases, J shed 2 bases, and the junction held 20 bases outside the gene matches. The V gene's germline CDR1 is TSWWSYY and CDR2 QGS. The CDR3 nucleotides read TGTGCTCTTGGGGGAACCTTTAGCCGGGGACTGGGGGATACCTGGACCGATAAACTCATCTTT. Translation gives CALGGTFSRGLGDTWTDKLIF.

In regard to this clone: This may arise from a read error, as a much more abundant clone is one base away. The chain joins TRDV2 to TRDJ3, with 12 bases that match TRDD3. Germline CDR1 and CDR2: GEAIGNYY and EKD. The V gene end was trimmed by 3 bases and the J gene end by 2 bases; junction bases not matched to a gene: 7. This CDR3 contains 19 residues. The CDR3 DNA follows: TGTGCCTGTGACGAAGTACTGGGGGATACCGCCTGGGACACCCGACAGATGTTTTTC. Amino acids: CACDEVLGDTAWDTRQMFF.

Details on this clone: This sequence may be a read error, since a much larger clone differs from it by one base. The V gene is TRDV2, the J gene TRDJ3; 9 bases agree with TRDD3. CDR1 GEAIGNYY and CDR2 EKD come from the germline V gene. V dropped 0 bases and J dropped 0; count of bases not matched to a gene: 11. The CDR3 has 21 amino acids. As DNA, the CDR3 is TGTGCCTGTGACACCGTTCTGGGGGATCCCCCCAGCTCCTGGGACACCCGACAGATGTTTTTC. Protein: CACDTVLGDPPSSWDTRQMFF.

This clone has only a few counts. A much larger clone is a single base away; this may be a read error. Other DNA variants within this sample encode the same CDR3. V gene TRDV2 combines with J gene TRDJ3; TRDD3 agrees at 13 bases. Germline loops: CDR1 GEAIGNYY, CDR2 EKD. The CDR3 covers 23 residues. The CDR3 region has the DNA TGTGCCTGTGACACCGTCGGGCTCTTTACTGGGGGATACGAATCCTGGGACACCCGACAGATGTTTTTT. Amino acids: CACDTVGLFTGGYESWDTRQMFF.

In its sample, this clone is medium-sized. This specimen includes other DNA sequences encoding the same CDR3. The CDR3 DNA reads TGTGCCTGTGACCCCGTACTGGGGGATACGATCAGCTCCTGGGACACCCGACAGATGTTTTTC. Its translation is CACDPVLGDTISSWDTRQMFF. The chain links TRDV2 to TRDJ3, with TRDD3 matching over 13 bases. With 3 bases clipped from V and 0 bases from J, the junction kept 10 bases outside the gene matches. The CDR3 has 21 amino acids. CDR1 is GEAIGNYY and CDR2 is EKD in the germline V gene.

By proportion, this clone is large. Other nucleotide sequences in the sample specify the same CDR3. This chain connects TRDV2 to TRDJ1; 10 bases match TRDD3. The CDR3 has 18 amino acids. Germline V gene data show CDR1 as GEAIGNYY and CDR2 as EKD. V lost 1 base, J lost 0 bases, and 10 bases stayed unmatched. The DNA of the CDR3 is TGTGCCTGTGACACGTTGGGGGATACTTTAGGGTACACCGATAAACTCATCTTT. This translates into CACDTLGDTLGYTDKLIF.

This clone was counted a few times. A much larger clone sits a single nucleotide away, making a read error possible. The gene calls are TRDV2 and TRDJ1; 9 bases are shared with TRDD3. Per the germline V gene, CDR1 is GEAIGNYY and CDR2 is EKD. This CDR3 contains 21 residues. CDR3 DNA: TGTGCCTGTGACGCGATTACTGGGGGACAGTCCCTCTCTTTGTACACCGATAGACTCATCTTT. Translating gives CACDAITGGQSLSLYTDRLIF.

This clone is large (0.1 to 1%) in the sample. The chain has TRDV2 and TRDJ1; D perhaps matches TRDD3 (6 bases). V was shortened by 0 bases and J by 4 bases, with 20 bases between the two germline ends. Germline-derived CDR1 and CDR2 are GEAIGNYY and EKD. The CDR3 consists of 17 residues. The chain's CDR3 is CACDTVTSTDTGDKLIF. The DNA for the CDR3 is TGTGCCTGTGACACCGTCACTTCCACGGATACCGGCGATAAACTCATCTTT.

With respect to this clone: This sequence may be a read error, since a much larger clone differs from it by one base. This chain uses TRDV2 with TRDJ1; maybe TRDD2 (6 bases). Germline V gene lookup returns CDR1 GEAIGNYY and CDR2 EKD. This CDR3 contains 18 residues. Trimming shortened V by 3 bases and J by 1 base, and 23 bases separated the two germline ends. CDR3 in DNA: TGTGCCTGTGACCCCATAATCTCCTACGGGGGTCTCACCGATAAACTCATCTTT. Translating gives CACDPIISYGGLTDKLIF.

To note about this clone: One end of the junction fails to match germline, which may point to a read error. Other nucleotide sequences from this sample produce the same CDR3. V gene TRDV2 combines with J gene TRDJ3; 12 bases fit TRDD3. Per the germline V gene, CDR1 is GEAIGNYY and CDR2 is EKD. CDR3 length: 22 residues. The CDR3 loop reads CACDTGVLGDTRGSWDTRQMFF. The CDR3, as DNA: TGTGCCTGCGACACCGGGGTCCTGGGGGATACGCGTGGCTCCTGGGACACCCGACAGATGTTTTTC.